This T cell receptor beta chain was recovered during a study of T cell changes during pregnancy in multiple sclerosis. Produced via immunoSEQ multiplex PCR; TCRdb's table is partial and in-frame only. The sample includes more than 35,000 clones, 91% of them seen just once. V was pared by 5 bases and J by 2 bases, with 11 bases between. The CDR3 loop spans 14 amino acids. Germline V gene data show CDR1 as SNHLY and CDR2 as FYNNEI. The chain employs TRBV2 and TRBJ2-3; the D gene is possibly TRBD1 (6 bases). Specimen: CD8+ T cells from peripheral blood mononuclear cells, collected after pregnancy. The sequence came from a female donor with multiple sclerosis, enrolled in a pregnancy study. This CDR3 reads CASSSDSITDTQYF. Here the CDR3 DNA reads TGTGCCAGCAGTTCGGACAGCATCACAGATACGCAGTATTTT. Full variable domain (remainder filled in from reference TRBV2 and TRBJ2-3): EPEVTQTPSHQVTQMGQEVILRCVPISNHLYFYWYRQILGQKVEFLVSFYNNEISEKSEIFDDQFSVERPDGSNFTLKIRSTKLEDSAMYFCASSSDSITDTQYFGPGTRLTVL.